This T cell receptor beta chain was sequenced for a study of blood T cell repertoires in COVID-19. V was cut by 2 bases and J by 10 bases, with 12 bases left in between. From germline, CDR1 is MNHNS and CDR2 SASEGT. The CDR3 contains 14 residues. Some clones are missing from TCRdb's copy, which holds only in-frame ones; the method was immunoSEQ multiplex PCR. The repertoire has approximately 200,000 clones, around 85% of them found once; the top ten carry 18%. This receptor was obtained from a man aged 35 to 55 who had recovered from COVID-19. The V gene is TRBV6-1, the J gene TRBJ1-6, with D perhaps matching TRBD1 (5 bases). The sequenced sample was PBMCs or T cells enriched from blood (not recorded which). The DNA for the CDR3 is TGTGCCAGCAGTGAACAGGGCTCGGGCTCACCCCTCCACTTT. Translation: CASSEQGSGSPLHF.